The 6 T cell receptor beta chains listed next were all sequenced from one sample in a study of shared clonotypes between healthy human individuals. Sequencing was performed with immunoSEQ multiplex PCR; in TCRdb, only in-frame clones are kept and a portion is missing. The sample yields 450,000 to 550,000 clones, 79% seen once. What was sequenced was PBMCs. Receptors were obtained from a woman aged 40-49 years in good health. Some clones in this sample may be carry-over from other donors' samples.

As concerns this clone: This specimen includes other DNA sequences encoding the same CDR3. The chain joins TRBV5-1 to TRBJ2-2; TRBD2 is a possible D gene (5 bases). Trimming stripped 0 bases from V and 3 bases from J, with 9 bases between. CDR1 and CDR2 from the germline V gene are SGHRS and YFSETQ. The CDR3 is 15 amino acids. The CDR3 spells CASSLGLADTGELFF. The CDR3 nucleotides read TGCGCCAGCAGCTTGGGGCTAGCTGACACCGGGGAGCTGTTTTTT.

This clone was observed a handful of times. The V and J genes are TRBV6-5 and TRBJ2-7; 8 bases map to TRBD1. V dropped 6 bases and J dropped 0; count of bases not matched to a gene: 7. Germline CDR1 reads MNHEY; CDR2 reads SVGAGI. This CDR3 has 15 amino acids. CDR3 loop: CASRRDRQSSYEQYF. The CDR3, as DNA: TGTGCCAGCAGGAGGGACAGGCAGAGCTCCTACGAGCAGTACTTC.

This sequence joins TRBV7-2 and TRBJ1-1, with 8 bases that match TRBD1. V shed 3 bases and J 7 bases; nucleotides not matched to a gene: 7. The germline gives CDR1 SGHTA, CDR2 FQGNSA. The CDR3 contains 14 residues. The chain's CDR3 is CASSFGVQGDEAFF. For the CDR3, the DNA is TGTGCCAGCAGCTTTGGGGTACAGGGGGATGAAGCTTTCTTT.

This CDR3 reads CASSASGQADYGYTF. The CDR3 nucleotides read TGTGCCAGCAGCGCGAGTGGACAGGCAGACTATGGCTACACCTTC. The V gene is TRBV9, the J gene TRBJ1-2; 7 bases agree with TRBD1. V trimming: 3 bases; J trimming: 3 bases; junction bases outside the gene matches: 8. The V gene's germline CDR1 is SGDLS and CDR2 YYNGEE. The CDR3 contains 15 residues.

The chain carries TRBV5-8 and TRBJ1-2; tentative D call: TRBD1 (5 bases). V lost 0 bases and J lost 2, with 14 bases in between. CDR1 and CDR2 (germline): SGHTS, YDEGEE. This CDR3 is built from 16 residues. CDR3 amino acids: CASSLAQGPPNYGYTF. CDR3 DNA: TGTGCCAGCAGCTTGGCCCAGGGACCCCCCAACTATGGCTACACCTTC.

The genes are TRBV7-9 and TRBJ2-1, with 7 positions matching TRBD2. Germline V CDR1 and CDR2: SEHNR, FQNEAQ (reference sequence). The CDR3 sequence is 12 residues long. V trimming: 5 bases; J trimming: 9 bases; junction bases outside the gene matches: 4. The CDR3 spells CASSLVAGEQFF. In nucleotides, the CDR3 is TGTGCCAGCAGCCTAGTAGCGGGTGAGCAGTTCTTC.